The sequence of this T cell receptor beta chain was determined in a study of T-cell memory formation after mild COVID-19. General study results and limits: Cross-reactive memory appears to have joined, as suggested by some responding clones showing up in pre-infection memory. Later expanders leaned toward CD4+, whereas clones contracting from day 15 to 85 were balanced CD4/CD8.

V lost 3 bases, J lost 4 bases, and 5 bases stayed unmatched. The CDR3 is 14 residues long. One entry per CDR3 protein, called by TCRdb with MiXCR from the 5' RACE reads. The sample shows more than 300,000 distinct CDR3 sequences, about 20% of them seen only once. Details on this clonotype: What it binds is unknown.

The sequence was obtained from a man between 18 and 29 years old who had mild COVID-19 (a few samples of this study predate the infection). Cell type and time point are not known. Sequencing used PBMCs or a T cell subset sorted from them (not recorded which). The chain is built from TRBV12-3 or TRBV12-4 and TRBJ1-1, with 7 bases identical to TRBD1. The CDR3 loop reads CASSLGQRFTEAFF. CDR3 bases: TGTGCCAGCAGTTTGGGACAGAGATTCACTGAAGCTTTCTTT.